This T cell receptor (beta chain) was captured by sequencing in a study of CD8 T cells in Susac syndrome. For this clonotype: The junction and the germline gene differ at one end; a read error may be behind it.

The T cells that were sequenced for TCR beta were CD8+ and CD4+ cells from blood. It was treatment-naive patients with stable or active relapsing-remitting disease who made up the multiple sclerosis controls. Negative isolation was used for CD8+ and CD4+ T cells, and FACS enrichment was applied to TEMRA cells. When the RNA was reverse transcribed, random hexamers were used with an input of roughly 0.5 to 1 ug. A multiplex approach, immunoSEQ multiplex PCR, amplified TCR beta CDR3 across 54 Vbeta and 13 Jbeta. Each CDR3 protein gets one entry after TCRdb re-called the immunoSEQ multiplex PCR reads with MiXCR. The sample includes 210,000 or so distinct CDR3 sequences, more than 85% seen only once; the top ten take around 0.15%. This CDR3 has 15 amino acids. The germline gives CDR1 KGHDR, CDR2 SFDVKD.

Sample: CD8+ T cells from PBMCs. The chain combines TRBV24-1 with TRBJ2-2; D possibly matches TRBD1 or TRBD2 (5 bases each). The clonotype was recovered from a human donor with multiple sclerosis. The CDR3 sequence is CATSDFLRGAWEPFF. The CDR3 DNA is TGTGCCACCAGTGATTTTTTACGAGGGGCGTGGGAGCCGTTTTTT.